This TCR beta chain was captured in a study of cytomegalovirus exposure and HLA in healthy donors. In regard to this clone: Its antigen is still unknown.

Separation from the roughly 690-subject first cohort characterized the roughly 120-subject validation cohort, to which the donors belonged. There are 15 residues in the CDR3. From germline, CDR1 is SGHTA and CDR2 FQGTGA. V shed 5 bases, J shed 6 bases, and the junction held 6 bases outside the gene matches. Study observations and caveats: It was confirmed in vitro that a few of the CMV-associated chains were specific for CMV antigens. That first-cohort TCR clusters tended to co-occur in the roughly 110 validation repertoires was found in a later analysis. The study flagged some 170 TCR beta chains as cytomegalovirus-associated.

Some clones are missing from TCRdb's copy, which holds only in-frame ones; the method was immunoSEQ multiplex PCR. The repertoire holds about 360,000 clones, approximately 90% seen once, with roughly 0.83% in the top ten. The clonotype was recovered from a woman under 30 in good health and CMV-seronegative. The chain carries TRBV7-3 and TRBJ2-1, with 11 nucleotides matching TRBD2. Material for sequencing was PBMCs. The CDR3 DNA is TGTGCCAGCAGCCCCCGACTAGCGGGATTCAATGAGCAGTTCTTC. Translating it yields CASSPRLAGFNEQFF.